The sequence of this T cell receptor beta chain was determined in a study of cytomegalovirus exposure and HLA in healthy donors. The CDR3 consists of 14 residues. Trimming cost V 1 base and J 1 base, with 7 bases left between them. From germline, CDR1 is SGHAT and CDR2 FQDESV (reference sequence). This clone showed up just once. The PCR used 60 Vbeta and 13 Jbeta primers. Method: immunoSEQ multiplex PCR; TCRdb's copy keeps in-frame clones and lacks some. The sample holds approximately 110,000 clones, approximately 80% seen once. The rearrangement links TRBV11-1 to TRBJ1-1; D is undetermined. This receptor was taken from a man aged 50 to 59 in good health and CMV-seronegative. The source material was PBMCs. CDR3 sequence reads: CASSLGAKNTEAFF. The CDR3 bases are TGTGCCAGCAGCTTAGGGGCCAAGAACACTGAAGCTTTCTTT.